This T cell receptor beta chain is drawn from a study of blood T cell repertoires in COVID-19. Study details: PBMCs, B-cell-depleted T cells, or T cells provided the cDNA or gDNA that made up the material.

Individuals drawn from 20 to 25 US areas were roughly 18 to 100 years old. Participants had their cohort set by participant-reported clinical history. Trimming took 1 base from V and 4 from J, leaving 13 bases between them. The CDR3 has 15 residues. From germline, CDR1 is SEHNR and CDR2 FQNEAQ (reference sequence). Some clones are missing from TCRdb's copy, which holds only in-frame ones; the method was immunoSEQ multiplex PCR. Here the sample spans around 250,000 clones, roughly 85% being singletons. The source material was PBMCs or T cells enriched from blood (not recorded which). The TCR was taken from a woman aged 45-65 years with acute COVID-19. The chain combines TRBV7-9 with TRBJ2-5, with D perhaps TRBD1 (5 bases). The CDR3, as DNA: TGTGCCAGCAGCTTAGTTCCGCAGGGTCGAGAGACCCAGTACTTC. Its translation: CASSLVPQGRETQYF.